This passage covers 7 T cell receptor beta chains from one sample sequenced in a study of blood T cell repertoires in COVID-19. Some clones are missing from TCRdb's copy, which holds only in-frame ones; the method was immunoSEQ multiplex PCR. The table includes around 250,000 clones, 86% detected once. Specimen: peripheral blood. These receptors were taken from a middle-aged man with active or convalescent COVID-19.

The chain carries TRBV7-2 and TRBJ2-7; 14 bases agree with TRBD2. The junction had 7 bases not matched to a gene; V was cut back by 3 bases and J by 3 bases. Germline V gives CDR1 SGHTA, CDR2 FQGNSA. The CDR3 is made up of 17 amino acids. CDR3 sequence reads: CASSLGLAGVSGYEQYF. The CDR3 bases are TGTGCCAGCAGCTTGGGACTAGCGGGGGTTAGCGGCTACGAGCAGTACTTC.

CDR3 region: CAATGDSYEQYF. The CDR3 coding sequence is TGTGCCGCAACAGGGGACTCCTACGAGCAGTACTTC. The rearrangement links TRBV7-2 to TRBJ2-7; 7 nucleotides align to TRBD1. This CDR3 comprises 12 residues. The J segment lost 0 bases and the V segment lost 11 bases, leaving 4 bases of the junction unmatched. Germline CDR1 reads SGHTA; CDR2 reads FQGNSA.

The rearrangement uses TRBV7-9 and TRBJ1-2; D unclear. The CDR3 extends over 14 amino acids. Germline assignment: CDR1 SEHNR and CDR2 FQNEAQ (reference sequence). Trimming stripped 4 bases from V and 4 bases from J, with 13 bases between. CDR3 loop: CASSSYTELYGYTF. DNA of the CDR3: TGTGCCAGCAGCTCCTATACAGAACTCTATGGCTACACCTTC.

V is TRBV21-1 and J is TRBJ2-5; no DNA check was done on the table's D call, TRBD1. TRBV21-1 is assigned pseudogene status. CDR3 size: 16 residues. The CDR3: CASSSRDRGAGETQYF. The CDR3, as DNA: TGTGCCAGCAGTTCCCGGGACAGGGGCGCAGGAGAGACCCAGTACTTC.

This sequence joins TRBV7-3 and TRBJ2-3, with 8 nucleotides matching TRBD2. CDR1 and CDR2 from the germline V gene are SGHTA and FQGTGA. The CDR3 is 14 amino acids. Trimming at V came to 7 bases and at J to 0 bases, leaving 3 bases not matched to a gene. The CDR3 DNA reads TGTGCCAGCAAAGCGGGGGTCAGCACAGATACGCAGTATTTT. Translating it yields CASKAGVSTDTQYF.

This clone showed up just once. The rearrangement uses TRBV2 and TRBJ1-1, with TRBD1 matching 7 bases. J gave up 0 bases and V 8 bases, and 9 bases lay outside the gene matches. This CDR3 spans 15 amino acids. Germline V CDR1 and CDR2: SNHLY, FYNNEI. CDR3 nucleotides: TGTGCCAGCTCCGGACAGGCTCGGATGAACACTGAAGCTTTCTTT. Its translation: CASSGQARMNTEAFF.

The V and J genes are TRBV18 and TRBJ1-1; D possibly corresponds to TRBD1 (5 bases). The germline V gene encodes CDR1 KGHSH and CDR2 LQKENI. The CDR3 covers 16 residues. V lost 1 base to trimming and J lost 0 bases, with 12 bases between them. The CDR3 here is CASSPRRGSMNTEAFF. The CDR3 nucleotides read TGTGCCAGCTCACCACGGAGGGGAAGCATGAACACTGAAGCTTTCTTT.